This T cell receptor (beta chain) was obtained from a study of cytomegalovirus exposure and HLA in healthy donors. As for the study in general: In terms of ancestry, the Caucasian-associated cluster contained roughly 81% of the roughly 400 genotyped donors.

Regarding the study as a whole: Indistinguishable V segments, including TRBV6-2 and TRBV6-3, were excluded. Researchers catalogued over 150 TCR beta chains as cytomegalovirus-associated.

In nominal health when sampled, donors likely had unrecorded immune exposures nonetheless. 13 Jbeta primers and 60 Vbeta primers were used for the PCR. The method was immunoSEQ multiplex PCR; TCRdb's version includes in-frame clones alone and lacks a portion of them. This sample's table has more than 90,000 clones. As for this clone: What it binds is unknown. In the same sample, other DNA sequences code for this CDR3.

The germline CDR1 and CDR2 sequences are SGHRS and YFSETQ. With 0 bases clipped from V and 5 bases from J, the junction kept 6 bases outside the gene matches. This CDR3 contains 15 residues. This chain uses TRBV5-1 with TRBJ2-7; 9 nucleotides agree with TRBD1. This receptor was obtained from a man aged 40-55 years in good health and CMV-seropositive. What was sequenced was PBMCs. CDR3: CASSLAGQGIHEQYF. The CDR3 coding sequence is TGCGCCAGCAGCTTGGCGGGACAGGGAATCCACGAGCAGTACTTC.